The subject of this entry is one T cell receptor beta chain. The specificity of this receptor is unknown. It has no much larger one-base neighbor in the sample; base qualities were not kept. CD8 naive samples were obtained by positive selection for CCR7 among CD45RO-negative cells, yielding a CD45RA+CCR7+ population from which TemRA cells were excluded. The donors were healthy, HIV-negative adults who had no recently reported acute infections or vaccinations. Only Caucasian adults living in Nashville, Tennessee, USA were represented among the donors. Blood was collected by leukapheresis, and PBMCs were isolated by Ficoll-Histopaque density gradient centrifugation and then cryopreserved in liquid nitrogen vapor phase. Purity and quantity of every magnetically sorted T cell population were checked by analytical flow cytometry. Genomic DNA was isolated from every sorted fraction and measured by UV absorbance on a Nanodrop 2000c.

Trimming takes 6 bases from V and 1 base from J, and the germline ends sit 18 bases apart. Including the terminal cysteine and phenylalanine, the CDR3 comprises 16 residues. Only the CDR3 part of the read is kept: 48 bases, read in frame from the first base. From a lookup of the germline V gene, CDR1 and CDR2 are SNHLY and FYNNEI. TCR CDR3 regions were amplified from genomic DNA by multiplex PCR using the deep immunoSEQ assay. Genomic DNA extracted from each cell subset was distributed evenly over all wells of several immunoSEQ 96-well plates, and each plate served as one replicate. Each replicate PCR for sorted subsets received roughly 200 ng genomic DNA, equal to roughly 33,000 T cell genomes. Purified libraries were measured with a Qubit 3.0 fluorometer, size-checked on a Bioanalyzer 2100, and measured again with the KAPA Library Quantification kit. Every immunoSEQ 96-well plate was sequenced on a separate single-read 150-cycle Illumina NextSeq 550 flow cell. Turning to the authors' computational methods: Because the immunoSEQ output included only junctional sequences and no quality scores, the filtering could not be the same as the filtering used for full-length reads. To assign V/J genes and CDR3, sequences were annotated using PyIR, a Python wrapper for IgBLAST v1.9, with IMGT germline references. Reads with weak V/J assignments (E-value above 1e-6), missing CDR3, stop codons, out-of-frame junctions, or ambiguous translated residues were removed. V3J clonotypes were defined by identical inferred V gene, J gene, and CDR3 amino acid sequence. Percentage overlap between repertoires was computed as shared unique clonotypes divided by the size of the smaller repertoire. Richness of each repertoire was evaluated using RTK rarefaction, the Chao1 estimator, and Recon v2.1 estimates of unobserved clonotypes. Generation probabilities were computed with OLGA for all TCRbeta clonotypes obtained by the gDNA method from a handful of donors. TCRdb holds this immuneACCESS table with in-frame rearrangements only. Some clones are missing; in checked studies, unresolved V genes explain under half, and the rest has no known cause. The DNA gave D and trimming, while V, J and clone size come from that table. Recorded for this sample are around 2,000,000 clones; about 95% of them occurred a single time. The ten largest clones take up approximately 1.2% of the sample.

The data derive from a study of shared clonotypes between healthy human individuals (TCRdb year 2020). Concerning the study at large: The cohort comprised two women and a few men aged 18 to 49 years. Per donor, three plates each were used for CD4 naive and CD4 memory, two for CD8 naive, and one for CD8 memory. To estimate repertoire size and how much clonotype sharing occurs between individuals, the study deeply sequenced the blood TCR repertoires of several healthy adults. To increase sequencing depth and limit assay-specific biases, TCR repertoire library preparation and sequencing were carried out by different laboratories using diverse techniques. Between about 0.94 and 8.9 billion PBMCs per donor were obtained by leukapheresis. Study-wide findings and limitations: Higher generation probabilities were observed for clonotypes shared by all four sorted-subset donors than for non-shared clonotypes. Pairwise subsampling indicated that sequencing depth was expected to affect the degree of clonotype sharing among donors. Sampling was restricted to blood, and TCR repertoires in tissue are likely to differ from TCR repertoires in blood. About 4.5% of naive CD4, around 4% of naive CD8, around 2.3% of memory CD4, and around 0.4% of memory CD8 clonotypes were shared across a few donors. Naive subsets generally had larger estimated clonotype richness than memory subsets did. Because the study included a small number of donors, the genetic and exposure-history diversity represented was limited. Incomplete sequencing was indicated by rarefaction of sorted-subset datasets, despite the large sequencing depth.

Sequenced input: naive CD8+ T cells sorted from blood. This specimen's cell subset or site label, interpreted: CD45RA+CCR7+. Here the chain combines TRBV2 and TRBJ1-2; the D segment could be TRBD1, given 5 matching bases. The sequence came from a man between 18 and 29 years old in good health. This receptor has the CDR3 CASSTPRESSNYGYTF. The nucleotide sequence is given as TGTGCCAGCAGCACGCCCAGGGAAAGCAGTAACTATGGCTACACCTTC.